The rows below give T cell receptor beta chains drawn from one sample of a study of PD-1 blockade in classical Hodgkin lymphoma. Repertoires were generated with immunoSEQ multiplex PCR, while TCRdb's copy carries only in-frame clones and drops some. The table lists fewer than 90,000 clones, 85% to 95% of them singletons, with roughly 8% in the top ten. The source was peripheral blood mononuclear cells (PBMCs), collected at baseline. These receptors were collected from a human donor with classical Hodgkin lymphoma. The CDR3 runs from the conserved cysteine through the conserved F or W. The D gene is left open where the match is weak. Size is stated for part of the rows, as once, few or many counts, or as a class when the clone is expanded.

d_gene	v_gene	j_gene	abundance	CDR3nt	CDR3aa
TRBD1	TRBV10-3	TRBJ1-2	-	TGTGCCATCAGAGGCAGGGGGCCCTTGGAGGGCTACACCTTC	CAIRGRGPLEGYTF
TRBD1	TRBV28	TRBJ1-2	-	TGTGCCAGCAGTTTACACAGGGGGCCCAACTATGGCTACACCTTC	CASSLHRGPNYGYTF
-	TRBV28	TRBJ2-5	-	TGTGCCAGCAGTCAAAACAGGTTTTCCCTAAAAGAGACCCAGTACTTC	CASSQNRFSLKETQYF
TRBD1	TRBV7-9	TRBJ2-7	-	TGTGCCAGCAGCGCTCTCGTCGGGACAGACTATAGCCACGAGCAGTACTTC	CASSALVGTDYSHEQYF
TRBD1	TRBV9	TRBJ1-2	once	TGTGCCAGCCAGACAGGGTCAGATGGCTACACCTTC	CASQTGSDGYTF
TRBD1	TRBV7-9	TRBJ1-5	-	TGTGCCAGCAGCTCCACAGGGGTCTATCAGCCCCAGCATTTT	CASSSTGVYQPQHF
TRBD1	TRBV30	TRBJ1-5	-	TGTGCCTGCGACAGGGAAGGCAATCAGCCCCAGCATTTT	CACDREGNQPQHF
TRBD2	TRBV6-1	TRBJ2-7	-	TGTGCCAGCAGTGAAGCGCCCTCGCTAGCGGGGGTAACCTACGAGCAGTACTTC	CASSEAPSLAGVTYEQYF
-	TRBV28	TRBJ1-2	-	TGTGCCAGCAGCCCTCTCCAGGGAATCTATGGCTACACCTTC	CASSPLQGIYGYTF
-	TRBV7-9	TRBJ1-5	-	TGTGCCAGCAGCTTAGTTGGGGTCTCACAGCCCCAGCATTTT	CASSLVGVSQPQHF
-	TRBV5-1	TRBJ2-7	-	TGCGCCAGCAGCCCGGGACCCCGGCGGGTAGACGAGCAGTACTTC	CASSPGPRRVDEQYF
-	TRBV19	TRBJ2-3	-	TGTGCCAGTAGTAGGAGCCAGATTAGGGATACGCAGTATTTT	CASSRSQIRDTQYF
-	TRBV2	TRBJ1-5	medium-sized	TGTGCCAGCATTGGGCTAAGCAATCAGCCCCAGCATTTT	CASIGLSNQPQHF
TRBD2	TRBV2	TRBJ2-7	-	TGTGCCAGCATTCTCGGACTAGCGGAAACCTACGAGCAGTACTTC	CASILGLAETYEQYF
-	TRBV6-6	TRBJ2-7	-	TGTGCCAGCAGTTACTCGCCCACCTACGAGCAGTACTTC	CASSYSPTYEQYF
TRBD2	TRBV7-9	TRBJ2-1	-	TGTGCCAGCAGCTCCGGACTAGCGGTCTCTCCGTACAATGAGCAGTTCTTC	CASSSGLAVSPYNEQFF
TRBD2	TRBV27	TRBJ2-2	-	TGTGCCAGCAGTTTAATGGTAGCGGGAGCCGCCGGGGAGCTGTTTTTT	CASSLMVAGAAGELFF
-	TRBV27	TRBJ1-2	-	TGTGCCAGCAGTGAACAGGGATACTATGGCTACACCTTC	CASSEQGYYGYTF
TRBD2	TRBV7-9	TRBJ2-7	-	TGTGCCAGCAGCTTCCCCCGGGACTATTTGGACGAGCAGTACTTC	CASSFPRDYLDEQYF
-	TRBV21-1	TRBJ1-3	-	TGTGCCAGCAGCAAGGCGGACAGGGTTGGAAACACCATATATTTT	CASSKADRVGNTIYF
-	TRBV4-2	TRBJ1-5	-	TGTGCCAGCAGCCAAGCCGGACAGAAGAATCAGCCCCAGCATTTT	CASSQAGQKNQPQHF
TRBD1	TRBV5-1	TRBJ1-2	-	TGCGCCAGCAGCGGTGACAGGGATGGAGGCACCTTC	CASSGDRDGGTF
-	TRBV5-1	TRBJ2-3	-	TGCGCCAGCAGCTTGTTTAGCACAGATACGCAGTATTTT	CASSLFSTDTQYF
TRBD2	TRBV28	TRBJ2-7	-	TGTGCCAGCAGTTTAGAAGTAGCGGGAGGGTACGAGCAGTACTTC	CASSLEVAGGYEQYF
-	TRBV7-9	TRBJ1-2	-	TGTGCCAGCAGCGAACTGACCACAGAGACCCATGGCTACACCTTC	CASSELTTETHGYTF
-	TRBV10-2	TRBJ2-3	once	TGCGCCAGCAGTCAAGCCACAGATACGCAGTATTTT	CASSQATDTQYF
TRBD2	TRBV9	TRBJ2-3	-	TGTGCCAGCAGCGTGGGAGGGTGGATCAGCTCAGATACGCAGTATTTT	CASSVGGWISSDTQYF
-	TRBV12-5	TRBJ2-2	once	TGTGCTAGTGGCCTCCAGCTTACAGGGCCGGTAGAGCTGTTTTTT	CASGLQLTGPVELFF
-	TRBV5-1	TRBJ2-7	-	TGCGCCAGCAGCCATACGTGGGGTTACGAGCAGTACTTC	CASSHTWGYEQYF
-	TRBV10-3	TRBJ1-1	-	TGTGCCATCGCAAAAGACAGGAGCACTGAAGCTTTCTTT	CAIAKDRSTEAFF
TRBD2	TRBV13	TRBJ2-1	-	TGTGCCAACAGCTTAGGCGGGCTAGCGGGAGTGCGTGAGCAGTTCTTC	CANSLGGLAGVREQFF
TRBD1	TRBV6-5	TRBJ2-1	-	TGTGCCAGTCAACTACGGACAGGGGAACAGTTCTTC	CASQLRTGEQFF
TRBD1	TRBV7-3	TRBJ1-6	-	TGTGCCAGCAGTCAGACAGGGTATAATTCACCCCTCCACTTT	CASSQTGYNSPLHF
-	TRBV12-2	TRBJ1-5	-	TGTGCAAGTCGCTCACTCCGACAGGGCTCCAATCAGCCCCAGCATTTT	CASRSLRQGSNQPQHF
-	TRBV10-3	TRBJ2-7	-	TGTGCCATCAGTGTGGGCGGAACCTACGAGCAGTACTTC	CAISVGGTYEQYF
TRBD1	TRBV25-1	TRBJ2-1	-	TGTGCCAGCACCGTTCCGGACAGGGGCAATGAGCAGTTCTTC	CASTVPDRGNEQFF
-	TRBV6-5	TRBJ2-7	-	TGTGCCAGCAGTTATGCGGGGAATTACGAGCAGTACTTC	CASSYAGNYEQYF
TRBD1	TRBV7-9	TRBJ2-7	once	TGTGCCAGCAGCCCGGACAGGTGGGGCCCGGAGCAGTACTTC	CASSPDRWGPEQYF
-	TRBV21-1	TRBJ2-1	-	TGTGCCAGCAGCAAAGGGGACAGGGACAACAATGAGCAGTTCTTC	CASSKGDRDNNEQFF
TRBD1	TRBV15	TRBJ1-2	once	TGTGCCACCAGCAGATCCCGACAGGGGACGAACTATGGCTACACCTTC	CATSRSRQGTNYGYTF
-	TRBV6-6	TRBJ2-2	-	TGTGCCAGCAGTCCACAGGGCGAACGTACCGGGGAGCTGTTTTTT	CASSPQGERTGELFF
TRBD2	TRBV27	TRBJ2-5	-	TGTGCCAGCAGCCCTTTATCCCGAGCGGGAGTCGGGGAGACCCAGTACTTC	CASSPLSRAGVGETQYF
TRBD2	TRBV4-1	TRBJ2-3	-	TGCGCCAGCAGCCAATCGGGTCCCACGACTAGCGGGATAACAGATACGCAGTATTTT	CASSQSGPTTSGITDTQYF
-	TRBV9	TRBJ1-4	-	TGTGCCAGCAGCGTGGGGAGGCTCATGGCTAATGAAAAACTGTTTTTT	CASSVGRLMANEKLFF
-	TRBV4-2	TRBJ2-3	-	TGTGCCAGCAGCCAAACCAGAGTACACAACGGGGTCGGGACATACGTCGGCACAGATACGCAGTATTTT	CASSQTRVHNGVGTYVGTDTQYF
TRBD2	TRBV5-4	TRBJ2-1	-	TGTGCCAGCAGCCCCGGGACTAGCGGGAGTAAGTCCTACAATGAGCAGTTCTTC	CASSPGTSGSKSYNEQFF
-	TRBV19	TRBJ2-7	-	TGTGCCAGTAGTATCTCACCTAATTTCTACGAGCAGTACTTC	CASSISPNFYEQYF
-	TRBV2	TRBJ2-1	-	TGTGCCAGCAGTGAGGCCCGACACAATGAGCAGTTCTTC	CASSEARHNEQFF
-	TRBV10-3	TRBJ2-1	-	TGTGCCATCAGTGAGTCGGGCGGGAATGAGTTCTTC	CAISESGGNEFF
-	TRBV7-3	TRBJ1-2	-	TGTGCCAGCAGCCAACATCAAGGTTATGGCTACACCTTC	CASSQHQGYGYTF
TRBD2	TRBV7-2	TRBJ2-1	-	TGTGCCAGCAGCTTGGGGACTAGCCCTCCATACAATGAGCAGTTCTTC	CASSLGTSPPYNEQFF
-	TRBV27	TRBJ1-4	-	TGTGCCAGCAGCACGTATTTTTTGGATGAAAAACTGTTTTTT	CASSTYFLDEKLFF